The 32 T cell receptor beta chains listed next were all sequenced from one sample in a study of shared clonotypes between healthy human individuals. Produced via immunoSEQ multiplex PCR; TCRdb's table is partial and in-frame only. The profile shows approximately 2.3 million clones, 85% to 95% of them singletons. Sequencing was performed on naive CD4+ T cells from PBMCs. Noted subset: CD45RA+ positively selected. The receptors come from a young man in good health. Some clones in this sample may be carry-over from other donors' samples.

Worth noting for this clone: Other nucleotide sequences from this sample produce the same CDR3. The V call is TRBV7-9, the J call TRBJ2-5; D might be TRBD2 (5 bases). The CDR3 has 14 amino acids. V gave up 3 bases and J gave up 4 bases, with 12 bases separating them. Germline-derived CDR1 and CDR2 are SEHNR and FQNEAQ (reference sequence). The CDR3 sequence: CASSLAGGVETQYF. The CDR3 nucleotides are TGTGCCAGCAGCTTGGCGGGTGGGGTAGAGACCCAGTACTTC.

The chain joins TRBV29-1 to TRBJ2-1, with D perhaps TRBD2 (8 bases). Per germline, CDR1 SQVTM and CDR2 ANQGSEA. This CDR3 spans 14 amino acids. With 6 bases removed from V and 9 bases from J, the gap between germline ends came to 21 bases. CDR3 loop: CSVSPGLDRVEQFF. For the CDR3, the DNA is TGCAGCGTCTCACCGGGACTAGACAGGGTTGAGCAGTTCTTC.

The J gene is TRBJ1-5, the V gene TRBV28; maybe TRBD1 (5 bases). The CDR3 length is 14 residues. V was cut by 5 bases and J by 6 bases, with 14 bases left in between. Germline V gene lookup returns CDR1 MDHEN and CDR2 SYDVKM. The CDR3 DNA sequence: TGTGCCAGCAGTGTAGGAGGGGCACTTCAGCCCCAGCATTTT. Translating gives CASSVGGALQPQHF.

This chain uses TRBV4-1 with TRBJ2-2; D perhaps matches TRBD2 (5 bases). Germline loops: CDR1 MGHRA, CDR2 YSYEKL. The CDR3 contains 16 residues. V lost 4 bases, J lost 5 bases, and 17 bases lay in between. This CDR3 reads CASSPVAGIATGELFF. For the CDR3, the DNA is TGCGCCAGCAGCCCTGTAGCCGGGATCGCTACCGGGGAGCTGTTTTTT.

The DNA for the CDR3 is TGTGCCAGCAGCCTGTGGACTACCGAAGATACGCAGTATTTT. As protein: CASSLWTTEDTQYF. V and J are TRBV5-4 and TRBJ2-3, with TRBD2 as a possible D gene (6 bases). Trimming pared 4 bases from V and 5 bases from J, leaving 14 bases between. The CDR3 covers 14 residues. Germline V gene lookup returns CDR1 SGHNT and CDR2 YYREEE (reference sequence).

The CDR3 here is CASSFVGRGDTQYF. CDR3 bases: TGCGCCAGCAGCTTCGTCGGGAGAGGAGATACGCAGTATTTT. V and J are TRBV5-1 and TRBJ2-3; D is possibly TRBD2 (6 bases). Per the germline V gene, CDR1 is SGHRS and CDR2 is YFSETQ. Trimming removed 2 bases at V and 5 bases at J, with 12 bases between. This CDR3 is built from 14 residues.

The genes are TRBV7-9 and TRBJ1-3, with 12 bases identical to TRBD1. The CDR3 extends over 18 amino acids. V was pared by 6 bases and J by 3 bases, with 12 bases of the junction left unmatched. Germline lookup yields CDR1 SEHNR and CDR2 FQNEAQ (reference sequence). The CDR3 sequence: CASRTAGTGGIGGNTIYF. The CDR3 DNA follows: TGTGCCAGCAGGACCGCCGGGACAGGGGGCATAGGTGGAAACACCATATATTTT.

J is TRBJ1-2 and V is TRBV2, with D possibly TRBD1 on 6 matching bases. The length of the CDR3 is 13 residues. The germline V and J ends were trimmed by 3 bases and 7 bases, with 12 bases remaining between them. Germline CDR1 reads SNHLY; CDR2 reads FYNNEI. The CDR3: CASSDIRQVGYTF. The CDR3 DNA reads TGTGCCAGCAGTGACATCAGACAGGTTGGCTACACCTTC.

The rearrangement links TRBV11-2 to TRBJ1-3, with a weak D call TRBD1 (6 bases). The V and J ends lost 5 bases and 0 bases respectively, with 14 bases between them. Germline assignment: CDR1 SGHAT and CDR2 FQNNGV. This CDR3 spans 16 amino acids. The CDR3 region is CASSATGLFSGNTIYF. CDR3 coding DNA: TGTGCCAGCAGCGCCACAGGGCTATTCTCTGGAAACACCATATATTTT.

The chain employs TRBV6-5 and TRBJ2-1; the D gene is possibly TRBD1 (5 bases). With 2 bases removed from V and 8 bases from J, the gap between germline ends came to 19 bases. The germline V gene encodes CDR1 MNHEY and CDR2 SVGAGI. The CDR3 consists of 16 residues. The DNA for the CDR3 is TGTGCCAGCAGTTACCTGGGGCAGGGTAAGAGAGATGAGCAGTTCTTC. This translates into CASSYLGQGKRDEQFF.

This clone was detected once. The chain carries TRBV27 and TRBJ2-2, with 7 bases aligning to TRBD2. Germline CDR1 MNHEY, CDR2 SMNVEV (reference sequence). Trimming cost V 11 bases and J 0 bases; bases outside gene matches: 6. This CDR3 comprises 14 residues. The CDR3 DNA sequence: TGTGCCCACAGCGGGGCAGCGAACACCGGGGAGCTGTTTTTT. This sequence encodes CAHSGAANTGELFF.

The gene calls are TRBV28 and TRBJ2-3; 14 bases fit TRBD2. The CDR3 is made up of 17 amino acids. The trim removed 5 bases at V and 4 bases at J, leaving 8 bases unmatched. Germline V gene sequence: CDR1 MDHEN, CDR2 SYDVKM. CDR3 sequence: CASSAWTSGRNSDTQYF. The CDR3 DNA reads as TGTGCCAGCAGTGCATGGACTAGCGGGAGGAATTCAGATACGCAGTATTTT. Combining the CDR3 with reference TRBV28 and TRBJ2-3 gives the whole variable domain DVKVTQSSRYLVKRTGEKVFLECVQDMDHENMFWYRQDPGLGLRLIYFSYDVKMKEKGDIPEGYSVSREKKERFSLILESASTNQTSMYLCASSAWTSGRNSDTQYFGPGTRLTVL.

This chain joins TRBV7-9 and TRBJ1-4; D remains unclear. V was clipped by 1 base and J by 5 bases, with 8 bases between them. The CDR3 contains 14 residues. Germline V gene data show CDR1 as SEHNR and CDR2 as FQNEAQ (reference sequence). Here the CDR3 reads CASSLEAVNEKLFF. CDR3 DNA sequence: TGTGCCAGCAGCTTAGAGGCTGTCAATGAAAAACTGTTTTTT.

This clone was seen just once. The chain recombines TRBV12-5 with TRBJ1-2; TRBD1 might be the D (6 bases). Per the germline V gene, CDR1 is LGHNT and CDR2 is FRNRAP. V was pared by 3 bases and J by 6 bases, with 11 bases between. The CDR3 has 13 residues. The CDR3 loop reads CASGFLGHHGYTF. The CDR3 DNA reads TGTGCTAGTGGTTTTTTGGGACATCATGGCTACACCTTC.

This rearrangement joins TRBV18 to TRBJ1-3; D possibly corresponds to TRBD1 (6 bases). Looked up from germline, CDR1 is KGHSH and CDR2 is LQKENI. This CDR3 is 16 amino acids long. The V end was cut by 1 base, the J end by 0 bases, with 10 bases between. The CDR3 nucleotides are TGTGCCAGCTCACCACAAGGACAGTCCTCTGGAAACACCATATATTTT. Translated, it gives CASSPQGQSSGNTIYF.

The rearrangement links TRBV9 to TRBJ1-2, with unresolved D. The CDR3 runs to 13 residues. V shed 5 bases and J shed 2 bases, with 10 bases lying between them. Germline-derived CDR1 and CDR2 are SGDLS and YYNGEE. CDR3 region: CASRSSGNYGYTF. In DNA, the CDR3 is TGTGCCAGCAGATCTTCTGGGAACTATGGCTACACCTTC.

The chain is built from TRBV7-8 and TRBJ2-2; D not resolved. Deletions cut 0 bases from V and 4 bases from J, with 6 bases between. Germline CDR1 SGHVS, CDR2 FQNEAQ. This CDR3 has 14 amino acids. This chain's CDR3 is CASSLASATGELFF. In DNA, the CDR3 is TGTGCCAGCAGCTTAGCTAGTGCCACCGGGGAGCTGTTTTTT.

Notes on this clone: The sample carries other DNA sequences with the same CDR3. The chain joins TRBV18 to TRBJ1-1, with 8 bases aligning to TRBD1. V trimming: 3 bases; J trimming: 4 bases; junction bases outside the gene matches: 4. The CDR3 extends over 14 amino acids. Germline V gene sequence: CDR1 KGHSH, CDR2 LQKENI. Here the CDR3 DNA reads TGTGCCAGCTCACCTATAACAGGGGGCACTGAAGCTTTCTTT. Protein product: CASSPITGGTEAFF. Using reference TRBV18 and TRBJ1-1 for the parts outside the CDR3, the full variable domain is NAGVMQNPRHLVRRRGQEARLRCSPMKGHSHVYWYRQLPEEGLKFMVYLQKENIIDESGMPKERFSAEFPKEGPSILRIQQVVRGDSAAYFCASSPITGGTEAFFGQGTRLTVV.

The chain uses TRBV28 and TRBJ1-4; 8 bases agree with TRBD1. The germline CDR1 and CDR2 sequences are MDHEN and SYDVKM. The CDR3 sequence is 18 residues long. Unmatched junction bases numbered 9, after V lost 3 bases and J lost 0 bases. CDR3 bases: TGTGCCAGCAGTTTTCGACAGGGGTACCGGGCAACTAATGAAAAACTGTTTTTT. The encoded protein is CASSFRQGYRATNEKLFF.

The chain couples TRBV19 to TRBJ1-2, with D perhaps TRBD1 (5 bases). The CDR3 runs to 14 residues. V shed 3 bases and J shed 4 bases, with 12 bases lying between them. Germline values: CDR1 LNHDA, CDR2 SQIVND (reference sequence). As DNA, the CDR3 is TGTGCCAGTAGTATTCCGTATGGGGGCTATGGCTACACCTTC. This translates into CASSIPYGGYGYTF.

The CDR3 DNA reads as TGTGCCAGCGGAATCCAAGACGGGAATCAGCCCCAGCATTTT. It codes for CASGIQDGNQPQHF. The chain carries TRBV28 and TRBJ1-5; D is unclear. Trimming left V 8 bases short and J 4 bases short, with 15 bases between. The CDR3 runs 14 residues. From germline, CDR1 is MDHEN and CDR2 SYDVKM.

The chain employs TRBV10-1 and TRBJ2-1; D assignment may be TRBD1 or TRBD2 (5 bases each). Between the trimmed V and J ends, which lost 4 bases and 8 bases, there was a span of 15 bases. Germline assignment: CDR1 WNHNN and CDR2 SYGVQD (reference sequence). The CDR3 totals 14 residues. The DNA for the CDR3 is TGCGCCAGCAGTGGGGCCCGAGGGGATTATGAGCAGTTCTTC. Encoded protein: CASSGARGDYEQFF.

Remarks on this clone: The sample contains more than one DNA sequence encoding this CDR3. This chain connects TRBV4-1 to TRBJ2-7; a weak D match, TRBD1 (7 bases). Germline V lookup: CDR1 MGHRA, CDR2 YSYEKL. V gave up 1 base and J gave up 2 bases, with 12 bases separating them. The CDR3 is made up of 15 amino acids. The CDR3 DNA sequence: TGCGCCAGCAGCCAAGGACAGGGAGGCCCCTACGAGCAGTACTTC. Amino acid sequence: CASSQGQGGPYEQYF.

The table lists this clone with a count of one. The chain couples TRBV4-2 to TRBJ1-2, with D tentatively TRBD1 (6 bases). With 1 base removed from V and 4 bases from J, the gap between germline ends came to 7 bases. Germline CDR1 is LGHNA and CDR2 is YNFKEQ. CDR3 size: 13 residues. The CDR3 DNA follows: TGTGCCAGCAGCCAAGGACAGGTCTATGGCTACACCTTC. Translation gives CASSQGQVYGYTF.

This clone was seen a handful of times. The V and J genes are TRBV28 and TRBJ1-5, with TRBD1 matching over 11 bases. In germline, CDR1 is MDHEN, CDR2 SYDVKM. CDR3 length equals 19 residues. V shed 6 bases, J shed 1 base, and the junction held 14 bases outside the gene matches. The CDR3 loop reads CASSGTGGRRAESNQPQHF. The CDR3 DNA is TGTGCCAGCAGCGGGACAGGGGGGCGCAGGGCTGAGAGCAATCAGCCCCAGCATTTT.

The chain is built from TRBV5-1 and TRBJ2-7; D may match TRBD1 or TRBD2 (5 bases each). V dropped 4 bases and J dropped 1 base, with 24 bases sitting between them. Per the germline V gene, CDR1 is SGHRS and CDR2 is YFSETQ. This CDR3 region has 18 residues. This CDR3 is CASSGGAERTQRSYEQYF. CDR3 coding DNA: TGCGCCAGCAGCGGGGGAGCGGAGAGGACACAGCGTTCCTACGAGCAGTACTTC.

The chain has TRBV27 and TRBJ2-3, with 7 bases that match TRBD1. J gave up 5 bases and V 7 bases, and 12 bases lay outside the gene matches. The CDR3 length is 15 residues. Germline CDR1 and CDR2: MNHEY and SMNVEV (reference sequence). The CDR3: CASTRGQARGDTQYF. The CDR3 nucleotides read TGTGCCAGCACCCGAGGACAGGCCCGGGGAGATACGCAGTATTTT.

The gene calls are TRBV9 and TRBJ2-2; 8 bases map to TRBD1. The junction had 11 bases not matched to a gene; V was cut back by 0 bases and J by 4 bases. CDR1 is SGDLS, CDR2 YYNGEE, per germline. The CDR3 sequence is 18 residues long. In nucleotides, the CDR3 is TGTGCCAGCAGCGTAGCCTCTTCTGGACAGGGAGTCACCGGGGAGCTGTTTTTT. Amino acid sequence: CASSVASSGQGVTGELFF.

The V gene is TRBV5-4, the J gene TRBJ2-1, with D unresolved. CDR3 length equals 15 residues. The ends were cut back, 2 bases at V and 4 bases at J, with 13 bases in the middle. Germline V gene lookup returns CDR1 SGHNT and CDR2 YYREEE (reference sequence). This chain's CDR3 is CASSLDPTNYNEQFF. CDR3 coding DNA: TGTGCCAGCAGCTTAGATCCGACAAATTACAATGAGCAGTTCTTC.

V gene TRBV5-6 combines with J gene TRBJ1-2; D is ambiguous. The germline V and J ends were trimmed by 5 bases and 2 bases, with 13 bases remaining between them. The CDR3 covers 14 residues. Germline values: CDR1 SGHDT, CDR2 YYEEEE. The CDR3: CASRLTEFNYGYTF. DNA for the CDR3: TGTGCCAGCAGGTTGACGGAATTCAACTATGGCTACACCTTC.

On this clone: This same CDR3 is encoded by further DNA sequences in the sample. The V gene is TRBV7-2, the J gene TRBJ2-3, with D unclear. CDR1 and CDR2 (germline): SGHTA, FQGNSA. This CDR3 contains 13 residues. The V end lost 4 bases, the J end lost 2 bases, and 7 bases lay between the germline ends. This CDR3 reads CASSSGTTDTQYF. CDR3 in DNA: TGTGCCAGCAGCTCCGGAACCACAGATACGCAGTATTTT.

V is TRBV7-2 and J is TRBJ2-3, with TRBD2 matching 9 bases. J lost 0 bases, V lost 5 bases, and 3 bases had no gene match. The CDR3 sequence is 15 residues long. The germline V gene encodes CDR1 SGHTA and CDR2 FQGNSA. The CDR3 reads CASSGLAGSTDTQYF. The CDR3 nucleotides are TGTGCCAGCAGCGGGCTAGCGGGAAGCACAGATACGCAGTATTTT.